The 18 T cell receptor beta chains given below trace back to one sample, sequenced in a study of monozygotic twins with inflammatory bowel disease. Following a re-call of the 5' RACE reads, TCRdb has one entry per CDR3 protein and lacks DNA. In all, the sample yields 300,000 to 350,000 distinct CDR3 sequences. The sequenced sample consisted of blood. The receptor source for this set is a human donor with ulcerative colitis or Crohn's disease, or a healthy co-twin of an affected twin (not recorded which).

The V and J genes are TRBV6-2 or TRBV6-3 and TRBJ2-6; TCRdb picks TRBD1, but there is no DNA to check that call. The CDR3 is made up of 17 amino acids. Per the germline V gene, CDR1 is MNHEY and CDR2 is SVGEGT. This CDR3 is CASSSGGKSSGANVLTF.

The rearrangement joins TRBV6-2 or TRBV6-3 to TRBJ2-5. The germline V gene encodes CDR1 MNHEY and CDR2 SVGEGT. The CDR3 is 12 amino acids. CDR3 residues: CASSSTQETQYF.

This chain connects TRBV28 to TRBJ1-4; TCRdb's D gene call, TRBD1, goes unchecked for lack of DNA. The CDR3 covers 16 residues. Germline-derived CDR1 and CDR2 are MDHEN and SYDVKM. This chain's CDR3 is CASSLSPAPHNEKLFF.

V usage is TRBV12-3 or TRBV12-4 and J usage is TRBJ1-6; TCRdb picks TRBD1, but there is no DNA to check that call. The CDR3 is made up of 15 amino acids. CDR3 sequence: CASSPRGANNSPLHF.

The chain carries TRBV6-2 or TRBV6-3 and TRBJ2-4; TCRdb selects TRBD1, and the lack of DNA leaves this call unchecked. CDR3 length equals 14 residues. The germline CDR1 and CDR2 sequences are MNHEY and SVGEGT. The CDR3 region is CASSAWTGKDIQYF.

The chain is built from TRBV11-2 and TRBJ2-4; the D gene TCRdb calls, TRBD1, cannot be checked with no DNA. The length of the CDR3 is 17 residues. Germline V gives CDR1 SGHAT, CDR2 FQNNGV. Here the CDR3 reads CASSFPVWGTASGIQYF.

The CDR3: CASSTSGGNGNEQFF. V gene TRBV9 combines with J gene TRBJ2-1; the D call from TCRdb, TRBD1, cannot be confirmed without DNA. In germline, CDR1 is SGDLS, CDR2 YYNGEE. The CDR3 contains 15 residues.

CDR3 in amino acids: CASSLLRTNYGYTF. The V gene is TRBV11-2, the J gene TRBJ1-2. CDR1 is SGHAT and CDR2 is FQNNGV in the germline V gene. CDR3 length equals 14 residues. Full variable domain (rest looked up from reference TRBV11-2 and TRBJ1-2): EAGVAQSPRYKIIEKRQSVAFWCNPISGHATLYWYQQILGQGPKLLIQFQNNGVVDDSQLPKDRFSAERLKGVDSTLKIQPAKLEDSAVYLCASSLLRTNYGYTFGSGTRLTVV.

The chain carries TRBV27 and TRBJ1-2; the TCRdb call, TRBD1, lacks DNA for checking. CDR1 MNHEY and CDR2 SMNVEV come from the germline V gene (reference sequence). The CDR3 covers 19 residues. This CDR3 reads CASSMRLRERKERNYGYTF.

The chain recombines TRBV7-9 with TRBJ2-7; TCRdb reports TRBD1, a call that lacks DNA to check it against. Germline V gene data show CDR1 as SEHNR and CDR2 as FQNEAQ (reference sequence). The CDR3 sequence is 12 residues long. Here the CDR3 reads CASSSTDYEQYF.

The J gene is TRBJ1-1, the V gene TRBV12-3 or TRBV12-4. CDR3 length equals 11 residues. CDR3 sequence reads: CASSFTGEAFF.

The chain uses TRBV6-5 and TRBJ1-1. Germline V gene sequence: CDR1 MNHEY, CDR2 SVGAGI. The CDR3 has 12 residues. This chain's CDR3 is CASSYRETEAFF.

This chain links TRBV29-1 with TRBJ2-7; TCRdb indicates TRBD1, and absent DNA this call remains unverified. This CDR3 comprises 11 residues. The V gene's germline CDR1 is SQVTM and CDR2 ANQGSEA. The CDR3 reads CSVGGGNEQYF.

The chain joins TRBV5-4 to TRBJ2-5. CDR1 is SGHNT and CDR2 is YYREEE in the germline V gene (reference sequence). This CDR3 is 13 amino acids long. The CDR3 sequence: CASSLVDVETQYF.

This chain links TRBV28 with TRBJ2-7; TCRdb picks TRBD2, but there is no DNA to check that call. The germline V gene encodes CDR1 MDHEN and CDR2 SYDVKM. The CDR3 is 14 residues long. CDR3 region: CASSLGLAIYEQYF. Combining the CDR3 with reference TRBV28 and TRBJ2-7 gives the whole variable domain DVKVTQSSRYLVKRTGEKVFLECVQDMDHENMFWYRQDPGLGLRLIYFSYDVKMKEKGDIPEGYSVSREKKERFSLILESASTNQTSMYLCASSLGLAIYEQYFGPGTRLTVT.

The genes are TRBV11-2 and TRBJ2-4; TCRdb indicates TRBD1, and absent DNA this call remains unverified. Germline V lookup: CDR1 SGHAT, CDR2 FQNNGV. The CDR3 is 14 amino acids. CDR3 sequence: CASSRTGGEYIQYF. Based on the CDR3 plus reference TRBV11-2 and TRBJ2-4, the full variable domain is EAGVAQSPRYKIIEKRQSVAFWCNPISGHATLYWYQQILGQGPKLLIQFQNNGVVDDSQLPKDRFSAERLKGVDSTLKIQPAKLEDSAVYLCASSRTGGEYIQYFGAGTRLSVL.

The V gene is TRBV6-5, the J gene TRBJ2-1; without DNA, the TCRdb call of TRBD1 cannot be checked. This CDR3 is 17 amino acids long. Germline CDR1 and CDR2: MNHEY and SVGAGI. The CDR3 sequence: CASSYSRNPGGYNEQFF.

The rearrangement links TRBV5-1 to TRBJ2-2; TCRdb's D call of TRBD1 is untestable without DNA. The CDR3 has 14 amino acids. In germline, CDR1 is SGHRS, CDR2 YFSETQ. The CDR3 is CASSWGSGNGELFF.